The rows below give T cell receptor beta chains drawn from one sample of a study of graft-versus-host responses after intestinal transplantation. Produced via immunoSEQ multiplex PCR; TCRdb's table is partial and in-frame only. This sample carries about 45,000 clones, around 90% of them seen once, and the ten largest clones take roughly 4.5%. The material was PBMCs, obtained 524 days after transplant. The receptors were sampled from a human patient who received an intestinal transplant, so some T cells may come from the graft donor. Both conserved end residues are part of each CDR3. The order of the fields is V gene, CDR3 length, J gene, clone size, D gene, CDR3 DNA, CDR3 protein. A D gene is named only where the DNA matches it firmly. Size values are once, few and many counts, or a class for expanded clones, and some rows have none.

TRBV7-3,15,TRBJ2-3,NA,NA,TGTGCCAGCAGCTTATTACCAGGGTCCACAGATACGCAGTATTTT,CASSLLPGSTDTQYF
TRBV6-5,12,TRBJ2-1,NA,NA,TGTGCCACCGGGAGAGGATACAATGAGCAGTTCTTC,CATGRGYNEQFF
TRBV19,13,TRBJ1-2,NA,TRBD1,TGTGCCAGTAAGCACAGGGGCCACTATGGCTACACCTTC,CASKHRGHYGYTF
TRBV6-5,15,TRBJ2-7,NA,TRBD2,TGTGCCAGCAGTTCCCCAGCGGGAGCCTCCTACGAGCAGTACTTC,CASSSPAGASYEQYF
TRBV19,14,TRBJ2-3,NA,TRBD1,TGTGCCAGTAGTACTTCACAGGGGACAGATACGCAGTATTTT,CASSTSQGTDTQYF
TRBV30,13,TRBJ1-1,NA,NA,TGTGCCTGGAGTACTGGACAGTCAACTGAAGCTTTCTTT,CAWSTGQSTEAFF
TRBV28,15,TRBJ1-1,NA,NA,TGTGCCAGCAGCATTCCGGGACAAACGAACACTGAAGCTTTCTTT,CASSIPGQTNTEAFF
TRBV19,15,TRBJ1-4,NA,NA,TGTGCCAGTAGTCCTTCCGGAGGGACTAATGAAAAACTGTTTTTT,CASSPSGGTNEKLFF
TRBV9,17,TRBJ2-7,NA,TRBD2,TGTGCCAGCAGCCGGGGACTAGCGGACCCGAGCTCCTACGAGCAGTACTTC,CASSRGLADPSSYEQYF
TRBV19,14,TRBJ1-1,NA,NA,TGTGCCAGTAGTATCACAGGGACGAACACTGAAGCTTTCTTT,CASSITGTNTEAFF
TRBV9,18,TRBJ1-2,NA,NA,TGTGCCAGCAGCGGATCAAGTCGGGGACACTCAGACGGCTATGGCTACACCTTC,CASSGSSRGHSDGYGYTF
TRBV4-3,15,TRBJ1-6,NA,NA,TGCGCCAGCAGCCAAGACGGGACGGCCAATTCACCCCTCCACTTT,CASSQDGTANSPLHF
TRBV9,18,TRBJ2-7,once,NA,TGTGCCAGCAGCGTAGTCCTCTGGGGGGCAGGAGAGTCCTACGAGCAGTACTTC,CASSVVLWGAGESYEQYF
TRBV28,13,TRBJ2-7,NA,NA,TGTGCCAGCAAACTGGTCTATTCCTACGAGCAGTACTTC,CASKLVYSYEQYF
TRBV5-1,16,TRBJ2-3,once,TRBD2,TGCGCCAGCAGCTCGGGACTAGCTCATCTCACAGATACGCAGTATTTT,CASSSGLAHLTDTQYF
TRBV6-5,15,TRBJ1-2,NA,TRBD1,TGTGCCAGCAGTTACGCAGGACAGGGGCTCTATGGCTACACCTTC,CASSYAGQGLYGYTF
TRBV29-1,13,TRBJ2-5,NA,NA,TGCAGCGTTGCGCTTTTCGGGCGGGAGACCCAGTACTTC,CSVALFGRETQYF
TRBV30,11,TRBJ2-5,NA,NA,TGTGCCTTCAGGGCCCAAGAGACCCAGTACTTC,CAFRAQETQYF
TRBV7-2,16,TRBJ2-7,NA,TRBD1,TGTGCCAGCAGCCTTGGGATGGGACAGGGGTCCTACGAGCAGTACTTC,CASSLGMGQGSYEQYF
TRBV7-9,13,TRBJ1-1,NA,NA,TGTGCCAGCAGCCAATTACTCGAGAACAAAGCTTTCTTT,CASSQLLENKAFF
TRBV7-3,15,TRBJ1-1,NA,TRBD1,TGTGCCAGCAGCACGACAGGGGGCAGGGGCACTGAAGCTTTCTTT,CASSTTGGRGTEAFF
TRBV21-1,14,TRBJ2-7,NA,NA,TGTGCCAGCAGCACTAGCGGGAGGCGCTACGAGCAGTACTTC,CASSTSGRRYEQYF
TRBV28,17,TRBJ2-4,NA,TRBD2,TGTGCCAGCAGTTATTTGGGGGGGGGACTAGCCAAAAACATTCAGTACTTC,CASSYLGGGLAKNIQYF
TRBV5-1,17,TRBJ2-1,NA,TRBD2,TGCGCCAGCAGCTTGAGGGGAGCGGGAGGCCCCTACAATGAGCAGTTCTTC,CASSLRGAGGPYNEQFF
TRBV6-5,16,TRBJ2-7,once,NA,TGTGCCAGCAGTTTGCGTCTAGCGATAAAGCCCTACGAGCAGTACTTC,CASSLRLAIKPYEQYF
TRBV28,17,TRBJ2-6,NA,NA,TGTGCCAGCAGGCACGTTTGGGAGACCTCTGGGGCCAACGTCCTGACTTTC,CASRHVWETSGANVLTF
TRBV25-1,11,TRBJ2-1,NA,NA,TGTGCCAGCAGTGAAGGTGGGGAGCAGTTCTTC,CASSEGGEQFF
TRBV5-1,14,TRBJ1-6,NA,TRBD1,TGCGCCAGCAGCACTGGACAGGGGATTTCACCCCTCCACTTT,CASSTGQGISPLHF
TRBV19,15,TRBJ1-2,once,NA,TGTGCCAGTAGTATAGATATCACCAGGCGCGAAGGCTACACCTTC,CASSIDITRREGYTF
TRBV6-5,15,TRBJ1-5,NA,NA,TGTGCCAGCAGTTACAGGGGTAATAGCAATCAGCCCCAGCATTTT,CASSYRGNSNQPQHF
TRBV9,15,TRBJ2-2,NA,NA,TGTGCCAGCAGCGGGTCCTCGGGGTACACCGGGGAGCTGTTTTTT,CASSGSSGYTGELFF
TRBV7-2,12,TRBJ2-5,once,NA,TGTGCCAGCAGCTCGGAGAGGGAGACCCAGTACTTC,CASSSERETQYF
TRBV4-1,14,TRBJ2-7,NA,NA,TGCGCCAGCAGCCAAACTAATTCGGGGTACGAGCAGTACTTC,CASSQTNSGYEQYF
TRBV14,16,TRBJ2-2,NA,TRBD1,TGTGCCAGCAGCACCCGGACAGGCTGGGGCACCGGGGAGCTGTTTTTT,CASSTRTGWGTGELFF
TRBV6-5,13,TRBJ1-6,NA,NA,TGTGCCAGCATGCTAGCAGGGTTCCCACCCCTCCACTTT,CASMLAGFPPLHF
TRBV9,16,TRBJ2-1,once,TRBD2,TGTGCCAGCAGCGCCAGACATGGACTAGCGAGTAATGAGCAGTTCTTC,CASSARHGLASNEQFF
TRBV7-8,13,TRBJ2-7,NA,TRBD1,TGTGCCAGCAGCTGGACAGGGTCCTACGAGCAGTACTTC,CASSWTGSYEQYF
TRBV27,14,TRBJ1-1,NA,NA,TGTGCCAGCAGTCCGTATAGGGGGACCCCTGAAGCTTTCTTT,CASSPYRGTPEAFF
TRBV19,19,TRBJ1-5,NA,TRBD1,TGTGCCAGTAGGGCCCCCCCCGGACAGGGCCAGTATAGCAATCAGCCCCAGCATTTT,CASRAPPGQGQYSNQPQHF
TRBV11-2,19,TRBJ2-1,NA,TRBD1,TGTGCCAGCAGCTTCATACCGGGACAGGGGGTTTTCTCCTACAATGAGCAGTTCTTC,CASSFIPGQGVFSYNEQFF
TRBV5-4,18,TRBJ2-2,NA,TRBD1,TGTGCCAGCAGCAAGGGGACAGGGGGGCTGTTTATCACCGGGGAGCTGTTTTTT,CASSKGTGGLFITGELFF
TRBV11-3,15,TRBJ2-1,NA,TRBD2,TGTGCCAGCAGCTTAGATGCGGGAGGGTACAATGAGCAGTTCTTC,CASSLDAGGYNEQFF
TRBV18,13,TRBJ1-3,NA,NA,TGTGCCAGCTCACACGGACAGTCAAACACCATATATTTT,CASSHGQSNTIYF
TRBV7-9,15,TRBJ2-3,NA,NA,TGTGCCAGCAGCTTAGATCTGTCCCGCACAGATACGCAGTATTTT,CASSLDLSRTDTQYF
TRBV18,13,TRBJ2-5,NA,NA,TGTGCCAGCTCACCAGGGGACCGAGAGACCCAGTACTTC,CASSPGDRETQYF
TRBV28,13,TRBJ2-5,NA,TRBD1,TGTGCCAGCAGTTATACCTCAGGGGGGACCCAGTACTTC,CASSYTSGGTQYF